This T cell receptor (beta chain) stems from a study of blood T cell repertoires in COVID-19. Overall study context: Whether acute or convalescent, the COVID-19 samples came from the United States, Italy and Spain. In each case, the material was cDNA or gDNA derived from T cells, B-cell-depleted T cells, or PBMCs.

Authors' processing steps: From reference gene primer amplification, estimates of nucleated cell counts were derived. Sequenced by immunoSEQ multiplex PCR; TCRdb stores in-frame clones only, minus some. V and J calls and clone size are as listed in that table; D and trimming were resolved from the DNA. This repertoire shows roughly 77,000 clones, about 90% found once; its top ten account for approximately 4.3%. This clone was seen only once. Sequencing was done on a sample of peripheral blood. This receptor was identified in a man aged 45-65 years with active COVID-19.

The CDR3 coding sequence is TGCGCCAGCAGCTTGGCACAGGGGTACGAGCAGTACTTC. This translates into CASSLAQGYEQYF. The chain employs TRBV5-1 and TRBJ2-7; 7 nucleotides agree with TRBD1. The CDR3 has 13 residues. Germline V gene lookup returns CDR1 SGHRS and CDR2 YFSETQ. V gave up 0 bases and J gave up 4 bases; unmatched junction bases: 1.